A selection of T cell receptor beta chains follows, all from one sample in a study of beta chain features in type 1 diabetes. Here immunoSEQ multiplex PCR was the method, and the copy in TCRdb shows in-frame clones only, minus some. The top ten clones hold 0.02% to 0.025% of a sample with under 900,000 clones, roughly a sixth of them seen once. Sequencing was done on a sample of naive CD4+ T cells from blood. The receptor source for this set is a woman younger than 30 in good health. Both conserved end residues are part of each CDR3. Fields, in order: clone size, V gene, D gene, J gene, CDR3 length, CDR3 DNA, CDR3 protein. D genes are given only for firm matches. Size is omitted from some rows. Given values are once, few, many or a class for expanded clones.

size: few; V: TRBV5-5; D: TRBD2; J: TRBJ2-7; length: 16; DNA: TGTGCCAGCAGCAACCCGACTAGCGGGAGAGGGAACGAGCAGTACTTC; CDR3: CASSNPTSGRGNEQYF
size: .; V: TRBV5-6; D: TRBD2; J: TRBJ2-1; length: 14; DNA: TGTGCCAGCAGCCGGCGGTCGGGGGGACGTGAGCAGTTCTTC; CDR3: CASSRRSGGREQFF
size: few; V: TRBV7-2; D: TRBD1; J: TRBJ2-2; length: 13; DNA: TGTGCCAGCACCCAGGGGGCCGGCGGGGAGCTGTTTTTT; CDR3: CASTQGAGGELFF
size: few; V: TRBV25-1; D: .; J: TRBJ2-1; length: 15; DNA: TGTGCCAGCAGTGAGTTCCCGGGATCCTACAATGAGCAGTTCTTC; CDR3: CASSEFPGSYNEQFF
size: .; V: TRBV19; D: .; J: TRBJ2-5; length: 13; DNA: TGTGCCAGTAGTATCCTCAGGGGAGAGACCCAGTACTTC; CDR3: CASSILRGETQYF
size: few; V: TRBV7-7; D: .; J: TRBJ2-3; length: 14; DNA: TGTGCTAGCAGCTTAGGGCAGGGCGGAGATACGCAGTATTTT; CDR3: CASSLGQGGDTQYF
size: .; V: TRBV1; D: .; J: TRBJ1-2; length: 17; DNA: TGCACCAGCAGCCAAGATTGGTGCGGAGGGGGGGACTATGGCTACACCTTC; CDR3: CTSSQDWCGGGDYGYTF
size: .; V: TRBV4-2; D: TRBD2; J: TRBJ2-7; length: 17; DNA: TGTGCCAGCAGCCAAGCGTGGGAGGGAACCCGTAGGTACGAGCAGTACTTC; CDR3: CASSQAWEGTRRYEQYF
size: .; V: TRBV7-2; D: .; J: TRBJ2-7; length: 16; DNA: TGTGCCAGCAGCTTCTTAAGCGGAGACCCTAGGTACGAGCAGTACTTC; CDR3: CASSFLSGDPRYEQYF
size: few; V: TRBV4-1; D: .; J: TRBJ1-2; length: 14; DNA: TGCGCCAGCAGCCAAGATTCGAAAGGCTATGGCTACACCTTC; CDR3: CASSQDSKGYGYTF
size: .; V: TRBV7-2; D: .; J: TRBJ2-3; length: 18; DNA: TGTGCCAGCAGCCCTAACTGGAGGTCCCCCCGGGGCACAGATACGCAGTATTTT; CDR3: CASSPNWRSPRGTDTQYF
size: .; V: TRBV18; D: .; J: TRBJ2-4; length: 15; DNA: TGTGCCAGCTCACTTAATGACAGTCCCCAGTACATTCAGTACTTC; CDR3: CASSLNDSPQYIQYF
size: .; V: TRBV7-9; D: .; J: TRBJ2-7; length: 16; DNA: TGTGCCAGCAGCTCCCCAATCCGTCACCTTTCCTACGAGCAGTACTTC; CDR3: CASSSPIRHLSYEQYF
size: few; V: TRBV5-6; D: TRBD1; J: TRBJ2-1; length: 12; DNA: TGTGCCAGCAGCCGGACAGGCAATGAGCAGTTCTTC; CDR3: CASSRTGNEQFF